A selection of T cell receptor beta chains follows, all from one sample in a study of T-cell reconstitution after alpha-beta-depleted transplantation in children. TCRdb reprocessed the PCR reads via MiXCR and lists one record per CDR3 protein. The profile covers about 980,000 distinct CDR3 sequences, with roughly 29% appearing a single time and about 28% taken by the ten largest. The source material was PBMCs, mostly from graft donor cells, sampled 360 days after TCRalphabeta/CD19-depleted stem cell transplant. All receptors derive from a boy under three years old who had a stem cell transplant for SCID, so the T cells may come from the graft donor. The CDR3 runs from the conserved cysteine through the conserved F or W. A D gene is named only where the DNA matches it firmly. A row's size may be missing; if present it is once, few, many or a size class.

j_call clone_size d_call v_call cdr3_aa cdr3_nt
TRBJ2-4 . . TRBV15 CATSRPMGVGAKNIQYF TGTGCCACCAGCAGGCCTATGGGGGTTGGGGCCAAAAACATTCAGTACTTC
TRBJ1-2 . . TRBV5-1 CASSLEEGLYGYTF TGCGCCAGCAGCTTGGAGGAGGGGTTGTATGGCTACACCTTC
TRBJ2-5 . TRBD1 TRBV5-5 CASSFRDREAETQYF TGTGCCAGCAGCTTCCGGGACAGGGAAGCAGAGACCCAGTACTTC
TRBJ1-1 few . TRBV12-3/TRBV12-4 CASSLTVHAEAFF TGTGCCAGCAGCCTCACAGTTCATGCAGAAGCTTTCTTT
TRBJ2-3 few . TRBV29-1 CSVSVTGIRSDTQYF TGCAGCGTTTCTGTAACCGGGATTCGGAGTGATACGCAGTATTTT
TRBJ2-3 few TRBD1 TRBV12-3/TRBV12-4 CASSLQAGGLGTQYF TGTGCCAGCAGTTTACAGGCAGGGGGCTTGGGTACGCAGTATTTT
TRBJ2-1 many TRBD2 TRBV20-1 CSARDSALAVEQFF TGCAGTGCTAGAGATAGCGCACTAGCGGTTGAGCAGTTCTTC
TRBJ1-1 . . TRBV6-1 CASSSQGGEYTEAFF TGTGCCAGCAGTAGCCAGGGCGGGGAGTACACTGAAGCTTTCTTT
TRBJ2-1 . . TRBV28 CASSPILARQFF TGTGCCAGCAGTCCGATTCTAGCGCGGCAGTTCTTC
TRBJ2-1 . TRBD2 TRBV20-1 CSARPLAGGDNEQFF TGCAGTGCTAGGCCCCTAGCGGGGGGGGACAATGAGCAGTTCTTC
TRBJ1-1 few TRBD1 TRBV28 CASSFDEQGVTEAFF TGTGCCAGCAGTTTTGACGAACAGGGGGTCACTGAAGCTTTCTTT
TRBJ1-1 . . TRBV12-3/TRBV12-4 CASSFSSGAFF TGTGCCAGCAGTTTCTCTTCGGGAGCTTTCTTT
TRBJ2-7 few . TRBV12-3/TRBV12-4 CASRRGPDLYEQYF TGTGCCAGCAGAAGGGGACCCGACCTCTACGAGCAGTACTTC
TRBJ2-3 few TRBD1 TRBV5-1 CASRFPGQGSDTQYF TGCGCCAGCAGATTCCCGGGACAGGGGTCAGATACGCAGTATTTT
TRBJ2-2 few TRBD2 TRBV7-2 CASSLQLAGGNTGELFF TGTGCCAGCAGCTTACAGCTAGCGGGGGGGAACACCGGGGAGCTGTTTTTT
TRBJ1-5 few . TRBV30 CAWSVRRSNQPQHF TGTGCCTGGAGTGTCCGGCGAAGCAATCAGCCCCAGCATTTT
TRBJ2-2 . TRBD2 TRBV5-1 CASAPGGTTSNRELFF TGCGCCAGCGCCCCAGGAGGGACTACTTCGAACCGGGAGCTGTTTTTT
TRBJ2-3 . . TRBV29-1 CSDLGRGETDTQYF TGCAGCGACCTAGGGCGCGGGGAAACAGATACGCAGTATTTT
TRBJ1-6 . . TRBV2 CASRGESWFSPLHF TGTGCCAGCAGGGGGGAGAGTTGGTTCTCACCCCTCCACTTT
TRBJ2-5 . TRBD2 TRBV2 CASSSGTSGPETQYF TGTGCCAGCTCCTCCGGGACTAGCGGGCCAGAGACCCAGTACTTC
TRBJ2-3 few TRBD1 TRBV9 CASSVASDRGTDTQYF TGTGCCAGCAGCGTAGCTTCGGACAGGGGCACAGATACGCAGTATTTT
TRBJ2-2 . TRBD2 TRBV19 CASSPRLASFNTGELFF TGTGCCAGTAGTCCCCGACTAGCTTCGTTTAATACCGGGGAGCTGTTTTTT
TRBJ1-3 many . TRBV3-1 CASSQGGNTIYF TGTGCCAGCAGCCAAGGAGGAAACACCATATATTTT
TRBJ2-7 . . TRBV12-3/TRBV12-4 CASSPGQINSYEQYF TGTGCCAGCAGCCCAGGACAGATTAATTCCTACGAGCAGTACTTC
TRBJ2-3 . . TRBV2 CASTRGGRYTDTQYF TGTGCCAGCACACGCGGGGGCCGTTACACAGATACGCAGTATTTT
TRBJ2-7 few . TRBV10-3 CAISDRQQTYEQYF TGTGCCATCAGTGACAGACAGCAAACTTACGAGCAGTACTTC
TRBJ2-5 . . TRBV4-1 CASSQGRNQETQYF TGCGCCAGCAGCCAAGGACGCAACCAAGAGACCCAGTACTTC
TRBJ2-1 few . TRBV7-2 CASSLRGRGPKFF TGTGCCAGCAGCTTAAGGGGACGGGGGCCAAAGTTCTTC
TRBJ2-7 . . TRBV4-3 CASSQDTTYEQYF TGCGCCAGCAGCCAGGACACGACCTACGAGCAGTACTTC
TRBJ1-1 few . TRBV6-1 CASSAQTGNTEAFF TGTGCCAGCAGTGCCCAAACAGGGAACACTGAAGCTTTCTTT
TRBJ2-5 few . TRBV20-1 CSARSGKETQYF TGCAGTGCTAGATCGGGGAAAGAGACCCAGTACTTC
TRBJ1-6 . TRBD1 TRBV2 CASSDGPGQRDSYNSPLHF TGTGCCAGCAGTGATGGCCCGGGACAGAGAGACTCCTATAATTCACCCCTCCACTTT
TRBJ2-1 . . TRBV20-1 CSAVRDFEQFF TGCAGTGCAGTGCGGGACTTTGAGCAGTTCTTC
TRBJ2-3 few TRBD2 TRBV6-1 CASSLLAEHTDTQYF TGTGCCAGCAGCCTACTAGCGGAACACACAGATACGCAGTATTTT
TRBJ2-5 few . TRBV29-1 CSARQQETQYF TGCAGCGCGAGACAGCAAGAGACCCAGTACTTC
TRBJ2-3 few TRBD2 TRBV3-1 CASSQIFLALLAAARLTDTQYF TGTGCCAGCAGCCAAATTTTCCTAGCCCTACTAGCGGCGGCGAGATTGACAGATACGCAGTATTTT
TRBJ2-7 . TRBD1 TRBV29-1 CSAGRQGRTYEQYF TGCAGCGCCGGGAGACAGGGGCGGACCTACGAGCAGTACTTC
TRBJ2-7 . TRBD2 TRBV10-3 CAISESGLAKTYEQYF TGTGCCATCAGTGAGTCGGGACTAGCGAAGACCTACGAGCAGTACTTC
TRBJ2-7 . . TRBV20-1 CSAISGFSYEQYF TGCAGTGCCATAAGCGGGTTCTCCTACGAGCAGTACTTC
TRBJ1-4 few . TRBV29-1 CSVWVQATNEKLFF TGCAGCGTTTGGGTACAGGCAACTAATGAAAAACTGTTTTTT
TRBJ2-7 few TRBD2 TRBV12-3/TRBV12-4 CASRRGGGLAREQYF TGTGCCAGCAGACGAGGTGGGGGACTAGCGAGGGAGCAGTACTTC
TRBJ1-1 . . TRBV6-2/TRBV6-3 CASSYTTVNTEAFF TGTGCCAGCAGTTACACTACAGTGAACACTGAAGCTTTCTTT
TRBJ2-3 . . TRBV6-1 CASTPGLEDTQYF TGTGCCAGCACCCCAGGGTTGGAAGATACGCAGTATTTT
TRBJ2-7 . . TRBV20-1 CSASKVRYEQYF TGCAGTGCTAGTAAGGTCCGCTACGAGCAGTACTTC
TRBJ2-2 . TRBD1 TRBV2 CASSESPWTGFNTGELFF TGTGCCAGCAGTGAATCCCCCTGGACAGGGTTCAACACCGGGGAGCTGTTTTTT
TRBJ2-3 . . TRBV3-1 CASSKQPLGGPSETDTQYF TGTGCCAGCAGCAAGCAGCCTTTGGGAGGTCCCAGCGAAACAGATACGCAGTATTTT
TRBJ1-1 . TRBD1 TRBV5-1 CASSLTGGGWTEAFF TGCGCCAGCAGCTTGACAGGGGGAGGATGGACTGAAGCTTTCTTT
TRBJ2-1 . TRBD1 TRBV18 CASSPRDRGGNEQFF TGTGCCAGCTCACCACGGGACAGGGGGGGCAATGAGCAGTTCTTC
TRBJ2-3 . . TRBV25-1 CASSETLGTRTDTQYF TGTGCCAGCAGTGAGACCCTGGGGACCCGCACAGATACGCAGTATTTT
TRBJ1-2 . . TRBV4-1 CASSHPSGRGANYGYTF TGCGCCAGCAGCCATCCCTCGGGGAGGGGAGCTAACTATGGCTACACCTTC
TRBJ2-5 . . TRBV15 CATSREVWNQETQYF TGTGCCACCAGCAGAGAAGTATGGAACCAAGAGACCCAGTACTTC
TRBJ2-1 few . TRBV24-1 CATSDPRGPNEQFF TGTGCCACCAGTGACCCCCGGGGACCAAATGAGCAGTTCTTC
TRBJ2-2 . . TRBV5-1 CASSLVMGGSNTGELFF TGCGCCAGCAGCTTGGTGATGGGGGGCTCGAACACCGGGGAGCTGTTTTTT
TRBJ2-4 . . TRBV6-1 CASWGPSKEKNIQYF TGTGCCAGCTGGGGGCCGTCGAAGGAAAAAAACATTCAGTACTTC